This TCR beta chain was retrieved from a study of CD8 T cells in ankylosing spondylitis. The CDR3 is 15 amino acids. V was trimmed by 4 bases and J by 4 bases, leaving 16 bases between them. Germline lookup yields CDR1 SNHLY and CDR2 FYNNEI. A single record per CDR3 protein comes from TCRdb applying MiXCR to the 5' RACE reads. The sample shows around 150,000 distinct CDR3 sequences, 10% to 12% of them seen only once. The rearrangement links TRBV2 to TRBJ2-5; D might be TRBD1 or TRBD2, each matching 5 bases. The sequence came from a female donor with ankylosing spondylitis or in good health (not recorded which). The specimen sequenced was blood, either unsorted or a sorted T cell fraction (not recorded which). CDR3 region: CASSGGDREAETQYF. CDR3 nucleotide sequence: TGTGCCAGCAGTGGAGGGGACCGCGAGGCAGAGACCCAGTACTTC.